These T cell receptor beta chains were read from a single sample in a study of blood T cell repertoires in COVID-19. TCRdb's copy holds only in-frame clones and misses some; the assay was immunoSEQ multiplex PCR. Of 110,000 or so clones in the sample, approximately 85% are singletons; the top ten hold roughly 5%. The material sequenced was peripheral blood. The receptors stem from a woman aged 60 to 75 with COVID-19, enrolled during active disease. The CDR3 runs from the conserved cysteine through the conserved F or W. A D gene is named only where the DNA matches it firmly. Not all rows give a size; the values are once, few, many and, for expanded clones, a class.

clone_size j_call d_call cdr3_length v_call cdr3_nt cdr3_aa
. TRBJ2-4 TRBD1 18 TRBV24-1 TGTGCCACCAGTGAGGCCCCGGACAGGGGGGTAGCCAAAAACATTCAGTACTTC CATSEAPDRGVAKNIQYF
few TRBJ1-5 TRBD1 14 TRBV5-1 TGCGCCAGCAGCACTGGACAGGCAGAACAGCCCCAGCATTTT CASSTGQAEQPQHF
. TRBJ1-3 . 14 TRBV7-2 TGTGCCAGCAGCCTACGGGAGCTTGGAAACACCATATATTTT CASSLRELGNTIYF
. TRBJ2-1 . 13 TRBV11-3 TGTGCCAGCAGCTTGGACACTCGCAATGAGCAGTTCTTC CASSLDTRNEQFF
. TRBJ2-7 TRBD2 14 TRBV6-2/TRBV6-3 TGTGCCAGCAGTTACTCGAATAGCGGGGGTAAGCAGTACTTC CASSYSNSGGKQYF
. TRBJ1-4 . 14 TRBV4-3 TGCGCCAGCAGCCAAGATCCCGCAGGGGTGGAACTGTTTTTT CASSQDPAGVELFF
once TRBJ2-3 TRBD2 17 TRBV11-3 TGTGCCAGCAGCTCATCAGCGGGGGGGCCTTTATTTAATACGCAGTATTTT CASSSSAGGPLFNTQYF
. TRBJ2-5 TRBD1 15 TRBV19 TGTGCCAGTAGTAGCGGACAGGGGGGACTAGAGACCCAGTACTTC CASSSGQGGLETQYF
. TRBJ1-1 . 15 TRBV18 TGTGCCAGCTCACCACAGGCAGGCAAATACACTGAAGCTTTCTTT CASSPQAGKYTEAFF
. TRBJ1-2 . 13 TRBV6-5 TGTGCCAGCAGCGAGCAGGGTCCCTATGGCTACACCTTC CASSEQGPYGYTF
. TRBJ2-2 . 15 TRBV30 TGTGCCTGGAGTGCCCCCGCGATGCGGGGCGGGGAGCTGTTTTTT CAWSAPAMRGGELFF
. TRBJ1-4 TRBD1 16 TRBV7-8 TGTGCCAGCAGCTTAGGTGGAGGACAGGGGCCTGAAAAACTGTTTTTT CASSLGGGQGPEKLFF
. TRBJ1-2 . 13 TRBV6-5 TGTGCCAGCTCTAGGGGATCCGGCTATGGCTACACCTTC CASSRGSGYGYTF
. TRBJ2-1 . 14 TRBV9 TGTGCCAGCAATGCAGACTCACCTACCGGTGAGCAGTTCTTC CASNADSPTGEQFF
. TRBJ2-1 TRBD1 16 TRBV27 TGTGCCAGCAGTTATTGGACAGGGAGTCCCTACAATGAGCAGTTCTTC CASSYWTGSPYNEQFF
. TRBJ2-5 . 15 TRBV24-1 TGTGCCACCAGTGATTTAGGGGGGGATCAAGAGACCCAGTACTTC CATSDLGGDQETQYF
. TRBJ2-1 . 11 TRBV2 TGTGCCAGCAGTGAAATCGATGAGCAGTTCTTC CASSEIDEQFF
. TRBJ1-3 . 13 TRBV19 TGTGCCAGTAATGGAGACTCTGGAAACACCATATATTTT CASNGDSGNTIYF
. TRBJ1-4 . 15 TRBV25-1 TGTGCCAGCAGTGAAAGTAGGGGAAAAGGTGAAAAACTGTTTTTT CASSESRGKGEKLFF
few TRBJ1-5 . 15 TRBV10-3 TGTGCCATCAGTGAGTCGCAGGGAGGAGATCAGCCCCAGCATTTT CAISESQGGDQPQHF
. TRBJ1-2 . 15 TRBV11-2 TGTGCCAGCAGCTTAGCCCCAGGCTTAGTTGATGGCTACACCTTC CASSLAPGLVDGYTF
once TRBJ1-2 . 15 TRBV10-3 TGTGCCATCAGTCCTCGGGGGGCGCAAGGGGGTGGCTACACCTTC CAISPRGAQGGGYTF
. TRBJ1-4 TRBD1 16 TRBV19 TGTGCCAGTAGTATGGGACAGGGAGCAACTAATGAAAAACTGTTTTTT CASSMGQGATNEKLFF
. TRBJ1-5 . 15 TRBV7-2 TGTGCCAGCAGCTTAGAACCCGGGAGGGATCAGCCCCAGCATTTT CASSLEPGRDQPQHF
few TRBJ1-2 TRBD1 15 TRBV6-5 TGTGCCAGCAGTTACTCCCCGGGACAGAACTATGGCTACACCTTC CASSYSPGQNYGYTF
. TRBJ2-3 TRBD2 17 TRBV30 TGTGCCTGGAGTGGCTTGGGAGGGTTCACTAGCACAGATACGCAGTATTTT CAWSGLGGFTSTDTQYF
. TRBJ1-1 . 14 TRBV3-1/TRBV3-2 TGTGCCAGCAGCCGCTATGGTGGGAACACTGAAGCTTTCTTT CASSRYGGNTEAFF
. TRBJ1-5 . 14 TRBV18 TGTGCCAGCTCCGGGGGGGGTTGGAATCAGCCCCAGCATTTT CASSGGGWNQPQHF
. TRBJ2-2 . 14 TRBV2 TGTGCCAGCAACCCTGGGGAGGGGGCCGGGGAGCTGTTTTTT CASNPGEGAGELFF
. TRBJ2-1 TRBD2 16 TRBV19 TGTGCCAGTAGTATAGGGCTAGCGGAATCCTACAATGAGCAGTTCTTC CASSIGLAESYNEQFF
. TRBJ2-3 TRBD2 16 TRBV3-1/TRBV3-2 TGTGCCAGCAGCCCGACCTCTAGCGGCGGATCAGATACGCAGTATTTT CASSPTSSGGSDTQYF
. TRBJ2-7 TRBD1 14 TRBV9 TGTGCCAGCAGCACCCACAGGGGGGTCTACGAGCAGTACTTC CASSTHRGVYEQYF
. TRBJ1-5 . 15 TRBV19 TGTGCCAGTAGTACGCCACAGGGTCAGAATCAGCCCCAGCATTTT CASSTPQGQNQPQHF
. TRBJ1-1 . 14 TRBV10-3 TGTGCCATCAGTCCCTTCCTCTCGGACACTGAAGCTTTCTTT CAISPFLSDTEAFF
. TRBJ2-2 TRBD2 16 TRBV5-4 TGTGCCAGCAGCCTGACTAGCGGGTTGGAAGCCGGGGAGCTGTTTTTT CASSLTSGLEAGELFF
. TRBJ1-5 TRBD1 16 TRBV7-9 TGTGCCAGCAGCTTTCTTTCGGACAGGGGGCCTCAGCCCCAGCATTTT CASSFLSDRGPQPQHF
. TRBJ1-2 TRBD1 13 TRBV3-1/TRBV3-2 TGTGCCAGCAGCCCCGGGACAGGGGTGGGCTACACCTTC CASSPGTGVGYTF
medium-sized TRBJ2-7 TRBD1 16 TRBV5-4 TGTGCCAGCAGCAACGCCGACAGGGCCGATACCTACGAGCAGTACTTC CASSNADRADTYEQYF
. TRBJ1-2 . 15 TRBV28 TGTGCCAGCAGTTTACCGGGGAGGGGAGACTATGGCTACACCTTC CASSLPGRGDYGYTF
. TRBJ1-2 TRBD1 14 TRBV25-1 TGTGCCAGCAGTGAAACCGGGACAGCCTATGGCTACACCTTC CASSETGTAYGYTF
once TRBJ2-3 . 15 TRBV5-1 TGCGCCAGCAGCCCGGTGGGGGACATCACAGATACGCAGTATTTT CASSPVGDITDTQYF